This T cell receptor (beta chain) is from a study of T cells in Graves' hyperthyroidism and ophthalmopathy. Findings of the study overall: Ophthalmopathy, which appeared later, was predicted by the model a median roughly 6.4 months before onset. The majority of expanded thyroid clonotypes above 0.001 also appeared in blood.

This clonotype was seen at least ten times. Its antigen remains unknown. TCR beta CDR3 region amplification was performed from RNA transcripts. The HTBI primer set was used in a first-round RT-PCR of the TCR CDR3. TCRdb redid the calling of the multiplex PCR reads with MiXCR, one entry per CDR3 protein. The data show some 270,000 distinct CDR3 sequences, around 25% seen once. Not enrolled were patients with uncontrolled infection, other autoimmune disease, pregnancy or lactation. CDR3 length: 18 amino acids. V was shortened by 2 bases and J by 3 bases, with 26 bases between the two germline ends. From germline, CDR1 is SQVTM and CDR2 ANQGSEA.

The sequence came from a woman between 40 and 50 years old with Graves' ophthalmopathy. The sequenced material came from blood. This chain connects TRBV29-1 to TRBJ2-7; maybe TRBD2 (6 bases). The CDR3, as DNA: TGCAGCGTTGAAAGAGATCCCACCCCGGGAGCCTCTGGCTACGAGCAGTACTTC. It yields the protein CSVERDPTPGASGYEQYF.